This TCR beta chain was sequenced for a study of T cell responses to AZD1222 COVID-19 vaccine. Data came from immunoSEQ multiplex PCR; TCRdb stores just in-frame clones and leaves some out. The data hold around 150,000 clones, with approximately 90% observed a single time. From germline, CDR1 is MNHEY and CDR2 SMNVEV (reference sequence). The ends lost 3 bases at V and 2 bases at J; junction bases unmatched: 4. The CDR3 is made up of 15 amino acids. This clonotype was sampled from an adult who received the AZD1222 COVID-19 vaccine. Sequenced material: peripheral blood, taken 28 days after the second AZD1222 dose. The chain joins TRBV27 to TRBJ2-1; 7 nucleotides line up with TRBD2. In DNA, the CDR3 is TGTGCCAGCAGTTTTGGGGGGGAACCCTACAATGAGCAGTTCTTC. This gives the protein CASSFGGEPYNEQFF.